This entry features one T cell receptor (beta chain) sequence. Here immunoSEQ multiplex PCR was the method, and the copy in TCRdb shows in-frame clones only, minus some. Of 300,000 or so clones in the sample, roughly 90% were seen once. Germline CDR1 is MDHEN and CDR2 is SYDVKM. V was shortened by 2 bases and J by 5 bases, with 10 bases between the two germline ends. The CDR3 contains 13 residues. This sample was included in a study of blood T cell repertoires in COVID-19. Looking at the study overall: COVID-19 samples from acute and convalescent phases originated in the United States, Italy and Spain.

Sequencing used PBMCs or T cells enriched from blood (not recorded which). The gene calls are TRBV28 and TRBJ2-7, with D uncertain. The receptor was derived from a woman aged 25 to 39 who had recovered from COVID-19. The CDR3 protein is CASSLEAPNEQYF. The CDR3 DNA reads TGTGCCAGCAGTTTAGAGGCTCCTAACGAGCAGTACTTC.